These 6 T cell receptor beta chains share one sample of origin, sequenced in a study of cytomegalovirus exposure and HLA in healthy donors. The study ran its PCR with 60 Vbeta and 13 Jbeta primers. The table came from immunoSEQ multiplex PCR; TCRdb's copy has only in-frame clones and leaves some out. The sample carries roughly 200,000 clones, just over 75% recorded once. Sequenced: PBMCs. These receptors were collected from a man aged 25-45 years in good health and CMV-seronegative.

V gene TRBV10-3 combines with J gene TRBJ2-3, with TRBD1 identical over 10 bases. There are 16 residues in the CDR3. V shed 4 bases, J shed 3 bases, and the junction held 7 bases outside the gene matches. The germline V gene has CDR1 ENHRY and CDR2 SYGVKD. CDR3 in DNA: TGTGCCATCAGTGTGGGGACAGGGGAGGAAACAGATACGCAGTATTTT. Protein: CAISVGTGEETDTQYF.

Only one count was recorded for this clone. The genes are TRBV27 and TRBJ2-7; a possible D gene is TRBD1 (5 bases). Germline V CDR1 and CDR2: MNHEY, SMNVEV (reference sequence). Trimming left V 1 base short and J 3 bases short, with 10 bases between. This CDR3 is 14 amino acids long. CDR3 region: CASSLYPGIYEQYF. The CDR3 DNA reads as TGTGCCAGCAGTTTATATCCAGGGATCTACGAGCAGTACTTC.

The chain has TRBV28 and TRBJ2-1, with TRBD2 matching 9 bases. Germline V CDR1 and CDR2: MDHEN, SYDVKM. The CDR3 spans 13 residues. J was trimmed by 2 bases and V by 11 bases; bases with no gene match: 4. CDR3 amino acids: CAWSGGTYNEQFF. CDR3 coding DNA: TGTGCCTGGAGCGGGGGGACCTACAATGAGCAGTTCTTC. The full variable domain, in which reference TRBV28 and TRBJ2-1 provide the parts outside the CDR3, is DVKVTQSSRYLVKRTGEKVFLECVQDMDHENMFWYRQDPGLGLRLIYFSYDVKMKEKGDIPEGYSVSREKKERFSLILESASTNQTSMYLCAWSGGTYNEQFFGPGTRLTVL.

This chain connects TRBV19 to TRBJ1-4, with D perhaps TRBD1 (6 bases). Per germline, CDR1 LNHDA and CDR2 SQIVND (reference sequence). This CDR3 contains 13 residues. V lost 9 bases and J lost 8, with 16 bases in between. The CDR3 loop reads CAREVWGREKLFF. Here the CDR3 DNA reads TGTGCCAGAGAGGTGTGGGGGCGAGAAAAACTGTTTTTT.

This clone has a single count. This chain connects TRBV4-1 to TRBJ2-1; a weak D match, TRBD1 (6 bases). The CDR3 is 16 amino acids. V lost 3 bases to trimming and J lost 2 bases, with 14 bases between them. The V gene's germline CDR1 is MGHRA and CDR2 YSYEKL. The CDR3 bases are TGCGCCAGCAGCCAGAGAACAGGGTTGCCCTACAATGAGCAGTTCTTC. This gives the protein CASSQRTGLPYNEQFF.

V usage is TRBV5-1 and J usage is TRBJ2-3, with 10 nucleotides matching TRBD2. This CDR3 contains 17 residues. The trim removed 5 bases at V and 4 bases at J, leaving 13 bases unmatched. Germline lookup yields CDR1 SGHRS and CDR2 YFSETQ. The CDR3, as DNA: TGCGCCAGCAGTTTGACCCTGGGACTAGCGATGTCAGATACGCAGTATTTT. It is translated as CASSLTLGLAMSDTQYF.